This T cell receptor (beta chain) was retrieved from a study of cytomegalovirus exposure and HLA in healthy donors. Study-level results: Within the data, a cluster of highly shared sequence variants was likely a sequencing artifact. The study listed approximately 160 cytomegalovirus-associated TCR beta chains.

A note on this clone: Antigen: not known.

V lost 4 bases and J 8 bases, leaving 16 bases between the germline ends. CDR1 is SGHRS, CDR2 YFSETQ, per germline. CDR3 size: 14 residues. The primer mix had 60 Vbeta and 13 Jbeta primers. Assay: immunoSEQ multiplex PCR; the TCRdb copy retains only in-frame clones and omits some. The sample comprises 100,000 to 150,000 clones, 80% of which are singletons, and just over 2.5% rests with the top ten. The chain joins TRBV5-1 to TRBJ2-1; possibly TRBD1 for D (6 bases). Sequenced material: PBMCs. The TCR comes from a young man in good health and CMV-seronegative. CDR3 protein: CASSGGQQDDEQFF. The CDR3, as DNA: TGCGCCAGCAGCGGGGGACAACAGGACGATGAGCAGTTCTTC.